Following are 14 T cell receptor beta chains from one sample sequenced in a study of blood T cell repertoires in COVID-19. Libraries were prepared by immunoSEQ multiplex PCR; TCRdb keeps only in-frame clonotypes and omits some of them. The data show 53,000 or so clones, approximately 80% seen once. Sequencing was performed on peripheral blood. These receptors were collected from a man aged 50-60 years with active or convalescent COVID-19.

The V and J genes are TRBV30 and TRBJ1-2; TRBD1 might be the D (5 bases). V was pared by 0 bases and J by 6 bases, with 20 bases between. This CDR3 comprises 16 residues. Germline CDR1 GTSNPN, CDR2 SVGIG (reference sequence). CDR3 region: CAWSVRRKPGGDGYTF. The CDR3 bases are TGTGCCTGGAGTGTGAGAAGAAAGCCCGGGGGGGATGGCTACACCTTC.

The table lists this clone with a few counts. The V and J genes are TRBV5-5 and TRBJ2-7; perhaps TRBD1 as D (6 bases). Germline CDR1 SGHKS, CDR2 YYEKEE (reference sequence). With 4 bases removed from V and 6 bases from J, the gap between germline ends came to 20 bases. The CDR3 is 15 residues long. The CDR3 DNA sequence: TGTGCCAGCAGCCGGACAGATCCGGGGATTTCCGAGCAGTACTTC. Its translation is CASSRTDPGISEQYF.

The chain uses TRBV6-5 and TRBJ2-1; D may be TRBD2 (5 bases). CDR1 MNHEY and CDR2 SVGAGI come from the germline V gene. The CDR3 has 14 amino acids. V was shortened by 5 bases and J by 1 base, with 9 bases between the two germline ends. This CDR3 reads CASSTSTSYNEQFF. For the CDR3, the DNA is TGTGCCAGCAGTACTAGTACATCCTACAATGAGCAGTTCTTC.

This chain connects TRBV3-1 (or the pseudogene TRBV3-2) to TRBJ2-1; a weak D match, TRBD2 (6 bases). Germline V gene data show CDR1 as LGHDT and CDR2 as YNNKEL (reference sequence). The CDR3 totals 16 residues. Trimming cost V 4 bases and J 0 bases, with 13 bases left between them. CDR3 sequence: CASSLSLGGSYNEQFF. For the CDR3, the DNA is TGTGCCAGCAGCCTTTCTCTCGGGGGCTCCTACAATGAGCAGTTCTTC.

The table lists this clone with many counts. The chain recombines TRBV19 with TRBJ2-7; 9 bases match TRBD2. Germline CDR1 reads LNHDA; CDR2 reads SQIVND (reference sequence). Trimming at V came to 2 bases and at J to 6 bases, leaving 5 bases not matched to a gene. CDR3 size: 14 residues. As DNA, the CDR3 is TGTGCCAGTAGTATATCGGGACTAGCATCCGAGCAGTACTTC. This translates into CASSISGLASEQYF.

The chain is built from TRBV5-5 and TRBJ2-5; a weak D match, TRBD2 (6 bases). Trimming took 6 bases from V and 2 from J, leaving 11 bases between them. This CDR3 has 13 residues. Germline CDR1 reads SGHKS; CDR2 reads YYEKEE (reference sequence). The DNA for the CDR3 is TGTGCCAGCACCCGGGAGACACAAGAGACCCAGTACTTC. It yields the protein CASTRETQETQYF.

Here the CDR3 reads CASSQDQTSGRSAHNEQFF. The CDR3 region has the DNA TGTGCCAGCAGCCAAGATCAAACTAGCGGGAGAAGCGCCCACAATGAGCAGTTCTTC. V usage is TRBV4-2 and J usage is TRBJ2-1; 11 bases line up with TRBD2. With V trimmed by 0 bases and J by 5 bases, 12 bases remained unmatched. Germline V gives CDR1 LGHNA, CDR2 YNFKEQ. This CDR3 has 19 residues.

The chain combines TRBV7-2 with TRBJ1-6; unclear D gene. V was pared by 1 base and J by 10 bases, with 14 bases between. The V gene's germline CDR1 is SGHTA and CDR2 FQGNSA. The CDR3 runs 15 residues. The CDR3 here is CASSLDVGFWSPLHF. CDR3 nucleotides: TGTGCCAGCAGCTTAGACGTGGGCTTTTGGTCACCCCTCCACTTT.

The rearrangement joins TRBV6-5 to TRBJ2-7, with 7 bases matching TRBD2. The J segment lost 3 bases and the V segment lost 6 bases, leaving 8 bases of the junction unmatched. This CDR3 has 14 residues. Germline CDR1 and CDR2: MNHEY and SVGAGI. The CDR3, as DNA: TGTGCCAGCAGGACCAGCGGGGAGATCTACGAGCAGTACTTC. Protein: CASRTSGEIYEQYF.

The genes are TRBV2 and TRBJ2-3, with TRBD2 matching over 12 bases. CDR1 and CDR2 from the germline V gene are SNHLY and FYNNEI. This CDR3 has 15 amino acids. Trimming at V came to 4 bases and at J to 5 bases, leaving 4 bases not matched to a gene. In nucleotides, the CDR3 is TGTGCCAGCAGTGTACTAGCGGGGGGTAAAGATACGCAGTATTTT. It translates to CASSVLAGGKDTQYF. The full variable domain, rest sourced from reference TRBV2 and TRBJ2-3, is EPEVTQTPSHQVTQMGQEVILRCVPISNHLYFYWYRQILGQKVEFLVSFYNNEISEKSEIFDDQFSVERPDGSNFTLKIRSTKLEDSAMYFCASSVLAGGKDTQYFGPGTRLTVL.

For the CDR3, the DNA is TGTGCCAGCAGCCCGGGGGATGGCGGTAATGAAAAACTGTTTTTT. It encodes CASSPGDGGNEKLFF. The chain has TRBV7-6 and TRBJ1-4, with D maybe TRBD1 (5 bases). CDR3 length: 15 residues. The V end was cut by 5 bases, the J end by 4 bases, with 14 bases between. Per germline, CDR1 SGHVS and CDR2 FNYEAQ.

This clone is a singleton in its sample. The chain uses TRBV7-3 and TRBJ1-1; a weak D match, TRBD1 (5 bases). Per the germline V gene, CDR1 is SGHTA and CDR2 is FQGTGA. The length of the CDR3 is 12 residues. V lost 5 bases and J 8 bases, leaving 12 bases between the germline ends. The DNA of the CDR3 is TGTGCCAGCAGCCACCCGGGGGGGGAAGCTTTCTTT. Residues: CASSHPGGEAFF.

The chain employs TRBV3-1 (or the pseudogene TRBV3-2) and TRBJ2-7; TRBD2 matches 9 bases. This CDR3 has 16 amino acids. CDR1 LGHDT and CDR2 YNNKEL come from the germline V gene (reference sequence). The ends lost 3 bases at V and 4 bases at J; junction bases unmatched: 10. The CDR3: CASSQPGRGGVYEQYF. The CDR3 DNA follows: TGTGCCAGCAGCCAGCCAGGGCGCGGGGGGGTTTACGAGCAGTACTTC.

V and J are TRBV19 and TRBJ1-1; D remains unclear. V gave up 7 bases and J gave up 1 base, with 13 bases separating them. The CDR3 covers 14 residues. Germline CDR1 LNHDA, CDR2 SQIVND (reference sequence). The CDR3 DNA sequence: TGTGCCAGTACCCGCCGAGAGAAGAACACTGAAGCTTTCTTT. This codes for CASTRREKNTEAFF.